This T cell receptor beta chain stems from a study of radiotherapy plus CTLA-4 blockade in lung cancer (dated by TCRdb to about 2018). At the level of the whole study: Objective responses were observed in 15% to 20% of enrolled patients, and disease control was achieved in roughly 30%.

On the study overall, not on this receptor specifically: Early dynamic changes in blood T cell clones, together with increased serum interferon-beta after radiation, were reported as the strongest predictors of response. After treatment with radiotherapy and ipilimumab, TCR clones that came from tumors expanded in the peripheral blood.

A note on this clone: What antigen it recognizes has not been identified. No much larger clone exists at a distance of one base, and base qualities are not known.

Receptors were amplified or captured by the immunoSEQ multiplex PCR assay. TCRdb carries this immuneACCESS record with in-frame sequences only. Its versions omit some clonotypes, under half of them owing to an unresolved V gene in the studies checked, with the rest unexplained. Present in this sample are 25,000 to 40,000 clones, approximately 77% of which were seen just once. The ten largest clones represent around 5.1% of the sample. The germline V gene (reference sequence) gives CDR1 as MNHEY and CDR2 as SMNVEV. CDR3 length: 16 amino acids, cysteine to phenylalanine. Only CDR3 DNA is held: 48 bases, read in frame from base 1. V drops 2 bases and J drops 0 bases, leaving 12 bases in between. In this study, focal radiation therapy paired with CTLA-4 blockade (ipilimumab) was tested in patients who had chemo-refractory metastatic non-small-cell lung cancer.

The sample consisted of peripheral blood, taken from a patient treated with radiotherapy plus ipilimumab. The chain joins TRBV27 to TRBJ2-3; TRBD2 is a weak D gene call, 5 bases matching. This TCR derives from a human donor with non-small cell lung cancer whose response to radiotherapy plus ipilimumab could not be evaluated. The DNA is as follows: TGTGCCAGCAGTTTAGGGGAGCGCGCCAGCACAGATACGCAGTATTTT. Its product reads: CASSLGERASTDTQYF.